A single sample gave rise to the 32 T cell receptor beta chains below, sequenced in a study of T cell responses to AZD1222 COVID-19 vaccine. TCRdb's copy holds only in-frame clones and misses some; the assay was immunoSEQ multiplex PCR. Among about 130,000 clones listed, 92% were seen once. Sample: peripheral blood, taken 28 days after the second AZD1222 dose. Source of these receptors: an adult who received the AZD1222 COVID-19 vaccine.

CDR3 nucleotides: TGTGCCAGCAGTTTTGAGTTGTATGGCTACACCTTC. Its translation is CASSFELYGYTF. The chain employs TRBV28 and TRBJ1-2; D not certain. The CDR3 length is 12 residues. V gave up 3 bases and J gave up 5 bases, with 7 bases separating them. Germline-derived CDR1 and CDR2 are MDHEN and SYDVKM.

The chain joins TRBV5-1 to TRBJ2-1, with a tentative D call TRBD1 (5 bases). V gave up 2 bases and J gave up 5 bases, with 14 bases separating them. CDR1 SGHRS and CDR2 YFSETQ come from the germline V gene. The CDR3 loop spans 15 amino acids. CDR3 bases: TGCGCCAGCAGCTTAGAAGCTCAGGGAAACAATGAGCAGTTCTTC. Translated, it gives CASSLEAQGNNEQFF.

The chain employs TRBV23-1 and TRBJ1-1; the D gene is possibly TRBD1 (5 bases). TRBV23-1 is an ORF; its function is uncertain. CDR3 size: 14 residues. V lost 8 bases and J lost 7, with 20 bases in between. CDR3 loop: CASGRGREKGEAFF. DNA for the CDR3: TGCGCCAGCGGCCGGGGCAGGGAAAAGGGTGAAGCTTTCTTT.

The gene calls are TRBV6-2 or TRBV6-3 and TRBJ1-1; D perhaps matches TRBD1 (6 bases). Germline CDR1 is MNHEY and CDR2 is SVGEGT. Trimming left V 6 bases short and J 4 bases short, with 24 bases between. CDR3 length: 17 residues. As DNA, the CDR3 is TGTGCCAGCAGCCCTCGTACAGGGCCGATCAAAACCACTGAAGCTTTCTTT. This codes for CASSPRTGPIKTTEAFF.

This clone was counted a single time. This rearrangement joins TRBV5-5 to TRBJ2-5, with 9 bases that match TRBD2. Germline CDR1 reads SGHKS; CDR2 reads YYEKEE (reference sequence). The CDR3 has 16 amino acids. The V and J ends lost 4 bases and 3 bases, in that order; junction bases with no gene match: 10. The DNA for the CDR3 is TGTGCCAGCAGCCCCGAGATAGCGGGAGCGGAAGAGACCCAGTACTTC. It encodes CASSPEIAGAEETQYF.

The chain has TRBV27 and TRBJ1-2, with D perhaps TRBD1 (6 bases). V shed 3 bases and J shed 8 bases, with 13 bases lying between them. Germline CDR1 reads MNHEY; CDR2 reads SMNVEV (reference sequence). The CDR3 is 13 residues long. CDR3 region: CASSFGGLRGYTF. The CDR3 region has the DNA TGTGCCAGCAGTTTTGGGGGGCTACGCGGCTACACCTTC.

The chain uses TRBV24-1 and TRBJ1-2; a possible D gene is TRBD1 (5 bases). CDR1 KGHDR and CDR2 SFDVKD come from the germline V gene. V was pared by 3 bases and J by 8 bases, with 18 bases between. The CDR3 is 15 amino acids. The chain's CDR3 is CATSDRSIQGGGYTF. The CDR3, as DNA: TGTGCCACCAGTGATAGATCGATCCAGGGCGGGGGCTACACCTTC.

The V call is TRBV5-1, the J call TRBJ2-1; 9 bases match TRBD1. Germline V CDR1 and CDR2: SGHRS, YFSETQ. V shed 7 bases and J 9 bases; nucleotides not matched to a gene: 8. The CDR3 consists of 13 residues. In DNA, the CDR3 is TGCGCCAGCTGGGGACAGGGCTTTTCTGAGCAGTTCTTC. Translating gives CASWGQGFSEQFF.

The chain uses TRBV28 and TRBJ1-2; D may be TRBD1 (5 bases). V was cut by 11 bases and J by 4 bases, with 23 bases left in between. CDR1 and CDR2 from the germline V gene are MDHEN and SYDVKM. The CDR3 covers 15 residues. The CDR3 here is CASRSDSAGAYGYTF. As DNA, the CDR3 is TGTGCCTCACGATCGGATAGCGCCGGGGCCTATGGCTACACCTTC.

This chain uses TRBV7-9 with TRBJ2-1, with TRBD1 identical over 8 bases. V trimming: 5 bases; J trimming: 6 bases; junction bases outside the gene matches: 9. Germline lookup yields CDR1 SEHNR and CDR2 FQNEAQ (reference sequence). The CDR3 is made up of 15 amino acids. CDR3 loop: CASSPRTGLGNEQFF. DNA for the CDR3: TGTGCCAGCAGCCCGCGGACAGGGTTAGGCAATGAGCAGTTCTTC.

The chain uses TRBV6-1 and TRBJ2-5; 12 nucleotides align to TRBD2. The CDR3 is 16 amino acids. CDR1 is MNHNS and CDR2 is SASEGT in the germline V gene. J lost 4 bases, V lost 2 bases, and 5 bases had no gene match. The CDR3 spells CASSESGTSGRETQYF. Here the CDR3 DNA reads TGTGCCAGCAGTGAATCGGGGACTAGCGGGCGAGAGACCCAGTACTTC.

This clone was seen only once. The V gene is TRBV10-3, the J gene TRBJ1-6; 7 nucleotides align to TRBD1. The CDR3 totals 16 residues. The trim removed 0 bases at V and 6 bases at J, leaving 5 bases unmatched. The germline V gene has CDR1 ENHRY and CDR2 SYGVKD. The CDR3 region has the DNA TGTGCCATCAGTGAGTCAGCGACAGGGAGTAATTCACCCCTCCACTTT. It translates to CAISESATGSNSPLHF.

DNA for the CDR3: TGTGCCAGTAGTACCTTCGGACAGGGCGCTACCTCTGGAAACACCATATATTTT. Translating it yields CASSTFGQGATSGNTIYF. The chain joins TRBV19 to TRBJ1-3; TRBD1 matches 8 bases. This CDR3 is 18 amino acids long. Unmatched junction bases numbered 11, after V lost 4 bases and J lost 0 bases. The V gene's germline CDR1 is LNHDA and CDR2 SQIVND (reference sequence). The full variable domain, completed using reference TRBV19 and TRBJ1-3, is DGGITQSPKYLFRKEGQNVTLSCEQNLNHDAMYWYRQDPGQGLRLIYYSQIVNDFQKGDIAEGYSVSREKKESFPLTVTSAQKNPTAFYLCASSTFGQGATSGNTIYFGEGSWLTVV.

The rearrangement links TRBV19 to TRBJ2-1; D remains ambiguous. CDR3 length equals 14 residues. Germline loops: CDR1 LNHDA, CDR2 SQIVND (reference sequence). V was cut by 5 bases and J by 0 bases, with 8 bases left in between. This CDR3 reads CASSRMSSYNEQFF. Written as DNA, the CDR3 is TGTGCCAGTAGTCGAATGAGCTCCTACAATGAGCAGTTCTTC.

The V call is TRBV11-3, the J call TRBJ2-7; 7 bases fit TRBD2. The germline CDR1 and CDR2 sequences are SGHNT and YENEEA. V was pared by 5 bases and J by 1 base, with 8 bases of the junction left unmatched. CDR3 length equals 15 residues. CDR3 sequence reads: CASSPPGGGSYEQYF. In nucleotides, the CDR3 is TGTGCCAGCAGCCCGCCGGGGGGAGGATCCTACGAGCAGTACTTC.

The CDR3 is CASRHDGQGTDTQYF. As DNA, the CDR3 is TGTGCCAGCAGACACGACGGACAGGGGACAGATACGCAGTATTTT. The rearrangement links TRBV5-6 to TRBJ2-3, with 9 bases lining up with TRBD1. The ends lost 5 bases at V and 3 bases at J; junction bases unmatched: 7. CDR1 SGHDT and CDR2 YYEEEE come from the germline V gene. The CDR3 is 15 residues long.

This chain's CDR3 is CATIGTGTGVNIYEQYF. DNA for the CDR3: TGTGCCACCATCGGGACCGGGACGGGAGTCAACATCTACGAGCAGTACTTC. The chain joins TRBV28 to TRBJ2-7, with D possibly TRBD2 on 6 matching bases. The length of the CDR3 is 17 residues. V lost 10 bases to trimming and J lost 3 bases, with 28 bases between them. From germline, CDR1 is MDHEN and CDR2 SYDVKM.

The V gene is TRBV3-1 (or the pseudogene TRBV3-2), the J gene TRBJ2-2, with D unresolved. The CDR3 length is 12 residues. The germline V and J ends were trimmed by 4 bases and 9 bases, with 9 bases remaining between them. Per the germline V gene, CDR1 is LGHDT and CDR2 is YNNKEL (reference sequence). CDR3: CASSPPVRELFF. In nucleotides, the CDR3 is TGTGCCAGCAGCCCGCCGGTGAGGGAGCTGTTTTTT.

Comment on this clone: Other DNA variants within this sample encode the same CDR3. The J gene is TRBJ1-5, the V gene TRBV6-5; 8 bases match TRBD1. Per germline, CDR1 MNHEY and CDR2 SVGAGI. V trimming: 6 bases; J trimming: 0 bases; junction bases outside the gene matches: 4. This CDR3 region has 15 residues. CDR3 nucleotide sequence: TGTGCCAGCAGCCCGGACAGGGATAGCAATCAGCCCCAGCATTTT. It specifies CASSPDRDSNQPQHF.

This chain links TRBV3-1 (or the pseudogene TRBV3-2) with TRBJ2-5; 7 bases fit TRBD1. Germline V gene lookup returns CDR1 LGHDT and CDR2 YNNKEL (reference sequence). Trimming cost V 6 bases and J 2 bases; bases outside gene matches: 12. The CDR3 totals 16 residues. CDR3: CASRPAPRQGQETQYF. DNA of the CDR3: TGTGCCAGCAGACCGGCCCCAAGACAGGGACAAGAGACCCAGTACTTC.

V gene TRBV7-3 combines with J gene TRBJ1-1; 10 bases are shared with TRBD1. The trim removed 9 bases at V and 10 bases at J, leaving 11 bases unmatched. Germline V gene sequence: CDR1 SGHTA, CDR2 FQGTGA. The CDR3 runs to 13 residues. DNA of the CDR3: TGTGCCAGGGCGGGACAGGGGAGGAGGGGAGCTTTCTTT. This translates into CARAGQGRRGAFF.

This chain joins TRBV24-1 and TRBJ2-1, with TRBD1 matching over 7 bases. Germline assignment: CDR1 KGHDR and CDR2 SFDVKD. Trimming removed 5 bases from V and 8 bases from J; junction bases left unmatched: 11. CDR3 size: 15 residues. CDR3 protein: CATSGSGTADYEQFF. The CDR3 DNA is TGTGCCACCAGTGGGTCCGGGACAGCCGATTATGAGCAGTTCTTC.

The rearrangement uses TRBV29-1 and TRBJ1-5, with D possibly matching TRBD1 (5 bases). Germline values: CDR1 SQVTM, CDR2 ANQGSEA. V was shortened by 4 bases and J by 5 bases, with 9 bases between the two germline ends. This CDR3 is built from 12 residues. The CDR3 bases are TGCAGCGTTGGCAGGGAGGATCAGCCCCAGCATTTT. The encoded protein is CSVGREDQPQHF.

The chain has TRBV9 and TRBJ2-1, with D hard to call. Germline CDR1 is SGDLS and CDR2 is YYNGEE. Trimming removed 0 bases at V and 1 base at J, with 5 bases between. This CDR3 is 14 amino acids long. In DNA, the CDR3 is TGTGCCAGCAGCGTAGAGCTGTCCTACAATGAGCAGTTCTTC. Translated: CASSVELSYNEQFF.

CDR3 in DNA: TGTGCCAGCTCACCATCCTCCAGGTTTACCCCTGAAGCTTTCTTT. It yields the protein CASSPSSRFTPEAFF. V usage is TRBV18 and J usage is TRBJ1-1; D is unresolved. The CDR3 spans 15 residues. V shed 2 bases and J shed 6 bases, with 16 bases lying between them. Germline loops: CDR1 KGHSH, CDR2 LQKENI.

The CDR3 DNA sequence: TGTGCCAGCAGCTTATGGGGACGCTCCTACGAGCAGTACTTC. It is translated as CASSLWGRSYEQYF. The J gene is TRBJ2-7, the V gene TRBV13; D is perhaps TRBD1 or TRBD2 (5 bases each). V was trimmed by 2 bases and J by 0 bases, leaving 8 bases between them. Germline loops: CDR1 PRHDT, CDR2 FYEKMQ (reference sequence). The CDR3 has 14 residues.

The rearrangement uses TRBV18 and TRBJ1-5; 9 bases are shared with TRBD1. V lost 2 bases to trimming and J lost 5 bases; unmatched junction nucleotides: 13. Germline V gene sequence: CDR1 KGHSH, CDR2 LQKENI. The CDR3 extends over 18 amino acids. This CDR3 is CASSPYPLGQGSYQPQHF. The DNA of the CDR3 is TGTGCCAGCTCACCATATCCCTTGGGACAGGGAAGTTATCAGCCCCAGCATTTT.

V gene TRBV28 combines with J gene TRBJ2-5; TRBD1 agrees at 7 bases. With 3 bases clipped from V and 5 bases from J, the junction kept 9 bases outside the gene matches. The CDR3 totals 15 residues. Germline V lookup: CDR1 MDHEN, CDR2 SYDVKM. DNA for the CDR3: TGTGCCAGCAGTTTCCACGGGACAGCCATGGAGACCCAGTACTTC. Amino acid sequence: CASSFHGTAMETQYF. The full variable domain, completed using reference TRBV28 and TRBJ2-5, is DVKVTQSSRYLVKRTGEKVFLECVQDMDHENMFWYRQDPGLGLRLIYFSYDVKMKEKGDIPEGYSVSREKKERFSLILESASTNQTSMYLCASSFHGTAMETQYFGPGTRLLVL.

The chain is built from TRBV27 and TRBJ1-2; D gene unclear. The CDR3 is made up of 12 amino acids. Germline values: CDR1 MNHEY, CDR2 SMNVEV (reference sequence). V lost 6 bases, J lost 8 bases, and 13 bases lay in between. In nucleotides, the CDR3 is TGTGCCAGCAGCTCAATCTCGGGGGGCTACACCTTC. Protein product: CASSSISGGYTF.

The rearrangement uses TRBV29-1 and TRBJ1-3; D is ambiguous. V shed 2 bases and J shed 0 bases, with 8 bases lying between them. The germline gives CDR1 SQVTM, CDR2 ANQGSEA. This CDR3 comprises 14 residues. In DNA, the CDR3 is TGCAGCGTTGAAAAGGGCTTCTCTGGAAACACCATATATTTT. This encodes CSVEKGFSGNTIYF.

The V and J genes are TRBV3-1 (or the pseudogene TRBV3-2) and TRBJ2-1; D unresolved. V lost 1 base to trimming and J lost 9 bases, with 10 bases between them. CDR1 is LGHDT, CDR2 YNNKEL, per germline (reference sequence). This CDR3 has 13 residues. The CDR3 here is CASSQGDWGEQFF. CDR3 DNA: TGTGCCAGCAGCCAAGGCGACTGGGGTGAGCAGTTCTTC.

The J gene is TRBJ2-3, the V gene TRBV7-3; the match to TRBD2 covers 14 bases. The trim removed 8 bases at V and 4 bases at J, leaving 2 bases unmatched. Germline V gives CDR1 SGHTA, CDR2 FQGTGA. The CDR3 runs to 14 residues. CDR3 DNA: TGTGCCAGCGGGACTAGCGGGAGCGCAGATACGCAGTATTTT. Its translation: CASGTSGSADTQYF. The whole variable domain, remainder taken from reference TRBV7-3 and TRBJ2-3, is GAGVSQTPSNKVTEKGKYVELRCDPISGHTALYWYRQSLGQGPEFLIYFQGTGAADDSGLPNDRFFAVRPEGSVSTLKIQRTERGDSAVYLCASGTSGSADTQYFGPGTRLTVL.